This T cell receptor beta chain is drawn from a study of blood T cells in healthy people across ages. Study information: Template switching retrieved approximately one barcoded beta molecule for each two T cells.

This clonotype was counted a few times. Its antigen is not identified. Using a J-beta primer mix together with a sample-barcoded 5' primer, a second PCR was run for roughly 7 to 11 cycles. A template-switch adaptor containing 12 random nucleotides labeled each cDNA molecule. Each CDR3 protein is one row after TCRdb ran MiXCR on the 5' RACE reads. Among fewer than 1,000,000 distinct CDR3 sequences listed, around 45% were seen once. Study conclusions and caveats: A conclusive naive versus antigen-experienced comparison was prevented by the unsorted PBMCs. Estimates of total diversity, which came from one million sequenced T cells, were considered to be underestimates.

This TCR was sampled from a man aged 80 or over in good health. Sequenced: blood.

CDR3 sequence: CSARVSGDIYGYTF. DNA for the CDR3: TGCAGTGCTAGAGTGTCAGGGGACATCTATGGCTACACCTTC. V usage is TRBV20-1 and J usage is TRBJ1-2, with TRBD1 as a possible D gene (6 bases). V lost 1 base and J 4 bases, leaving 13 bases between the germline ends. The CDR3 runs 14 residues. CDR1 and CDR2 (germline): DFQATT, SNEGSKA (reference sequence).